A single sample gave rise to the 28 T cell receptor beta chains below, sequenced in a study of blood T cell repertoires in COVID-19. The repertoire was sequenced with immunoSEQ multiplex PCR; TCRdb's copy has only in-frame clones and lacks some. Here the sample spans approximately 300,000 clones, over 85% being singletons. The sample comprised PBMCs or T cells enriched from blood (not recorded which). These receptors came from a woman younger than 45 who had recovered from COVID-19.

The CDR3 nucleotides are TGCGCCAGCAGTCGGGGACTGTCCTACGAGCAGTACTTC. Encoded protein: CASSRGLSYEQYF. This chain joins TRBV5-1 and TRBJ2-7; weak D call: TRBD2 (6 bases). V was pared by 5 bases and J by 1 base, with 10 bases between. Looked up from germline, CDR1 is SGHRS and CDR2 is YFSETQ. The CDR3 is made up of 13 amino acids.

J is TRBJ2-2 and V is TRBV28; D uncertain. The CDR3 spans 14 residues. The ends were cut back, 10 bases at V and 3 bases at J, with 15 bases in the middle. CDR1 and CDR2 from the germline V gene are MDHEN and SYDVKM. Here the CDR3 DNA reads TGTGCCACCTCGATGAGGTCGGACACCGGGGAGCTGTTTTTT. Translation: CATSMRSDTGELFF.

The gene calls are TRBV5-1 and TRBJ1-4, with TRBD1 matching over 7 bases. This CDR3 spans 16 amino acids. The germline V gene encodes CDR1 SGHRS and CDR2 YFSETQ. With V trimmed by 0 bases and J by 5 bases, 7 bases remained unmatched. The CDR3 sequence is CASSLEAWTGNEKLFF. The DNA for the CDR3 is TGCGCCAGCAGCTTGGAAGCATGGACAGGAAATGAAAAACTGTTTTTT.

The chain uses TRBV7-2 and TRBJ2-1, with D unclear. The germline gives CDR1 SGHTA, CDR2 FQGNSA. The CDR3 runs 15 residues. With 5 bases removed from V and 0 bases from J, the gap between germline ends came to 11 bases. The CDR3 DNA is TGTGCCAGCAGCCGCCAAGAGGACTCCTACAATGAGCAGTTCTTC. It specifies CASSRQEDSYNEQFF. Full variable domain (rest looked up from reference TRBV7-2 and TRBJ2-1): GAGVSQSPSNKVTEKGKDVELRCDPISGHTALYWYRQSLGQGLEFLIYFQGNSAPDKSGLPSDRFSAERTGGSVSTLTIQRTQQEDSAVYLCASSRQEDSYNEQFFGPGTRLTVL.

This chain connects TRBV3-1 (or the pseudogene TRBV3-2) to TRBJ2-2; no reliable D call. The CDR3 has 16 residues. CDR1 is LGHDT and CDR2 is YNNKEL in the germline V gene (reference sequence). V was cut by 2 bases and J by 0 bases, with 10 bases left in between. The CDR3 coding sequence is TGTGCCAGCAGCCAACATGAGTACGCGAACACCGGGGAGCTGTTTTTT. It translates to CASSQHEYANTGELFF.

This sequence joins TRBV7-9 and TRBJ2-2; a possible D gene is TRBD1 (5 bases). This CDR3 spans 14 amino acids. From germline, CDR1 is SEHNR and CDR2 FQNEAQ (reference sequence). V dropped 6 bases and J dropped 6 bases, with 14 bases sitting between them. The CDR3 bases are TGTGCCAGCAGACACCGTTGGGGCCCCGGGGAGCTGTTTTTT. Its translation: CASRHRWGPGELFF.

This rearrangement joins TRBV2 to TRBJ2-1; 8 bases align to TRBD2. This CDR3 has 15 amino acids. Looked up from germline, CDR1 is SNHLY and CDR2 is FYNNEI. V lost 6 bases to trimming and J lost 1 base; unmatched junction nucleotides: 5. The DNA for the CDR3 is TGTGCCAGCAGCATCCAGCGGGAGTCCTACAATGAGCAGTTCTTC. The encoded protein is CASSIQRESYNEQFF.

This clone has a single count. The chain employs TRBV3-1 (or the pseudogene TRBV3-2) and TRBJ1-1; possibly TRBD1 for D (6 bases). CDR3 size: 15 residues. CDR1 is LGHDT, CDR2 YNNKEL, per germline (reference sequence). The V gene lost 2 bases and the J gene lost 8 bases, with 18 bases spanning the gap. The CDR3 loop is CASSQTSPQTGEAFF. CDR3 sequence (DNA): TGTGCCAGCAGCCAAACGTCGCCCCAGACAGGAGAAGCTTTCTTT.

This chain connects TRBV7-8 to TRBJ1-6, with 7 bases aligning to TRBD1. Germline-derived CDR1 and CDR2 are SGHVS and FQNEAQ. V trimming: 5 bases; J trimming: 5 bases; junction bases outside the gene matches: 9. This CDR3 has 16 residues. CDR3 sequence reads: CASSQGGRTHNSPLHF. In DNA form, the CDR3 reads TGTGCCAGCAGCCAAGGGGGCAGGACCCATAATTCACCCCTCCACTTT.

This clone has a single count. The chain combines TRBV1 with TRBJ2-3; TRBD2, the table's D call, was not compared with the DNA. TRBV1 is deemed a pseudogene. CDR3 length equals 15 residues. Here the CDR3 DNA reads TGCACCAGCAGCCAAGATTCGGGGGGCACAGATACGCAGTATTTT. Its translation: CTSSQDSGGTDTQYF.

V usage is TRBV27 and J usage is TRBJ2-1; a weak D match, TRBD1 (6 bases). The ends were cut back, 5 bases at V and 7 bases at J, with 27 bases in the middle. The CDR3 has 18 residues. Germline-derived CDR1 and CDR2 are MNHEY and SMNVEV (reference sequence). CDR3 DNA sequence: TGTGCCAGCAGTCCACTCCACACCAATCACAGGGTTGGGAATGAGCAGTTCTTC. It encodes CASSPLHTNHRVGNEQFF.

CDR3 amino acids: CASSIGLAGGKNIQYF. The CDR3 DNA follows: TGTGCCAGTAGTATCGGACTAGCGGGGGGGAAAAACATTCAGTACTTC. The rearrangement joins TRBV19 to TRBJ2-4; 15 nucleotides line up with TRBD2. The trim removed 3 bases at V and 4 bases at J, leaving 1 base unmatched. The germline V gene encodes CDR1 LNHDA and CDR2 SQIVND (reference sequence). The CDR3 runs to 16 residues.

J is TRBJ2-3 and V is TRBV7-9; weak D call: TRBD1 (6 bases). CDR3 size: 15 residues. V lost 4 bases and J 0 bases, leaving 11 bases between the germline ends. Germline V gives CDR1 SEHNR, CDR2 FQNEAQ (reference sequence). The CDR3 reads CASSYSTGSTDTQYF. The CDR3 DNA follows: TGTGCCAGCAGCTATTCGACAGGCAGCACAGATACGCAGTATTTT.

The chain employs TRBV6-2 or TRBV6-3 and TRBJ1-2; D is ambiguous. CDR1 and CDR2 from the germline V gene are MNHEY and SVGEGT. The CDR3 totals 13 residues. Trimming took 2 bases from V and 5 from J, leaving 9 bases between them. The CDR3 coding sequence is TGTGCCAGCAGTTACGAGATAACGTATGGCTACACCTTC. Encoded protein: CASSYEITYGYTF.

The rearrangement links TRBV5-1 to TRBJ1-2; TRBD1 is a possible D gene (6 bases). The germline V gene has CDR1 SGHRS and CDR2 YFSETQ. The V gene lost 0 bases and the J gene lost 0 bases, with 9 bases spanning the gap. This CDR3 is 15 amino acids long. The CDR3: CASSLAPGANYGYTF. The CDR3 coding sequence is TGCGCCAGCAGCTTGGCCCCAGGGGCTAACTATGGCTACACCTTC.

V is TRBV19 and J is TRBJ1-5; D perhaps matches TRBD1 (5 bases). Trimming stripped 6 bases from V and 1 base from J, with 7 bases between. CDR1 is LNHDA and CDR2 is SQIVND in the germline V gene (reference sequence). The CDR3 is 13 amino acids. This CDR3 reads CASSRQSNQPQHF. CDR3 DNA sequence: TGTGCCAGTAGCCGACAGAGCAATCAGCCCCAGCATTTT. Looking up the rest from reference TRBV19 and TRBJ1-5 gives the full variable domain: DGGITQSPKYLFRKEGQNVTLSCEQNLNHDAMYWYRQDPGQGLRLIYYSQIVNDFQKGDIAEGYSVSREKKESFPLTVTSAQKNPTAFYLCASSRQSNQPQHFGDGTRLSIL.

The chain recombines TRBV10-3 with TRBJ1-2; D possibly corresponds to TRBD1 (6 bases). The CDR3 runs to 13 residues. V gave up 7 bases and J gave up 7 bases, with 16 bases separating them. Germline CDR1 reads ENHRY; CDR2 reads SYGVKD. The CDR3 nucleotides read TGTGCCATCACTCAGACAGGAACTATTGGCTACACCTTC. This codes for CAITQTGTIGYTF.

V usage is TRBV7-9 and J usage is TRBJ1-2; D not certain. This CDR3 contains 14 residues. Germline loops: CDR1 SEHNR, CDR2 FQNEAQ (reference sequence). The ends were cut back, 1 base at V and 4 bases at J, with 10 bases in the middle. CDR3 in DNA: TGTGCCAGCAGCTTAGGTATAACCGGCTATGGCTACACCTTC. Its translation: CASSLGITGYGYTF. Filled out from reference TRBV7-9 and TRBJ1-2, the complete variable domain reads DTGVSQNPRHKITKRGQNVTFRCDPISEHNRLYWYRQTLGQGPEFLTYFQNEAQLEKSRLLSDRFSAERPKGSFSTLEIQRTEQGDSAMYLCASSLGITGYGYTFGSGTRLTVV.

This clone was counted once. This chain links TRBV11-2 with TRBJ2-7; 8 bases are a match to TRBD2. Trimming took 5 bases from V and 1 from J; bases not matched to a gene: 7. CDR3 size: 15 residues. Germline CDR1 and CDR2: SGHAT and FQNNGV. CDR3 region: CASSPMTSASYEQYF. CDR3 sequence (DNA): TGTGCCAGCAGCCCGATGACTAGCGCGTCCTACGAGCAGTACTTC.

This chain uses TRBV7-9 with TRBJ1-5; D possibly corresponds to TRBD1 (5 bases). The CDR3 is 16 residues long. Germline lookup yields CDR1 SEHNR and CDR2 FQNEAQ (reference sequence). V was cut by 1 base and J by 3 bases, with 13 bases left in between. Here the CDR3 reads CASSLGVGGLNQPQHF. For the CDR3, the DNA is TGTGCCAGCAGCTTAGGTGTGGGGGGTCTCAATCAGCCCCAGCATTTT.

V and J are TRBV3-1 (or the pseudogene TRBV3-2) and TRBJ2-7; D may be TRBD1 (7 bases). Germline CDR1 LGHDT, CDR2 YNNKEL (reference sequence). V was clipped by 3 bases and J by 6 bases, with 15 bases between them. The CDR3 is 14 residues long. CDR3 coding DNA: TGTGCCAGCAGCCAGCGGAGGGGGCAGAGCGAGCAGTACTTC. Its protein product is CASSQRRGQSEQYF.

The V gene is TRBV11-2, the J gene TRBJ1-1, with D perhaps matching TRBD1 (5 bases). From germline, CDR1 is SGHAT and CDR2 FQNNGV. The CDR3 is 15 amino acids. V lost 6 bases and J lost 1, with 15 bases in between. CDR3 in amino acids: CASSLKTASNTEAFF. The CDR3 nucleotides are TGTGCCAGCAGTCTTAAGACAGCTTCGAACACTGAAGCTTTCTTT.

The J gene is TRBJ2-2, the V gene TRBV11-3, with D possibly matching TRBD2 (5 bases). Germline V lookup: CDR1 SGHNT, CDR2 YENEEA. This CDR3 contains 17 residues. V shed 5 bases and J shed 6 bases, with 22 bases lying between them. The CDR3 here is CASSPGDQGYRAGELFF. CDR3 coding DNA: TGTGCCAGCAGCCCCGGGGATCAAGGGTATCGCGCCGGGGAGCTGTTTTTT.

The rearrangement uses TRBV24-1 and TRBJ2-5; 7 positions agree with TRBD1. Germline V gene data show CDR1 as KGHDR and CDR2 as SFDVKD. CDR3 length: 12 residues. For the CDR3, the DNA is TGTGCGCTAACTGGACAGGAAGAGACCCAGTACTTC. Protein: CALTGQEETQYF.

This clone was observed a single time. V and J are TRBV7-2 and TRBJ1-1, with 7 bases lining up with TRBD1. Germline CDR1 SGHTA, CDR2 FQGNSA. This CDR3 has 17 amino acids. V lost 7 bases, J lost 0 bases, and 14 bases stayed unmatched. DNA for the CDR3: TGTGCCAGCACCATACCGAGGACAGGACCTATGAACACTGAAGCTTTCTTT. This translates into CASTIPRTGPMNTEAFF.

The rearrangement links TRBV12-2 to TRBJ1-1. TRBV12-2 is described as a pseudogene. The CDR3 has 14 residues. The CDR3 loop is CASRLGSMNTEAFF. CDR3 DNA: TGTGCAAGTCGCTTAGGAAGCATGAACACTGAAGCTTTCTTT.

This chain joins TRBV5-6 and TRBJ2-7; D possibly corresponds to TRBD2 (6 bases). V gave up 1 base and J gave up 3 bases, with 8 bases separating them. Germline V gene lookup returns CDR1 SGHDT and CDR2 YYEEEE. CDR3 length: 13 residues. The DNA for the CDR3 is TGTGCCAGCAGCTTGCAGGAGGGCTACGAGCAGTACTTC. Protein sequence: CASSLQEGYEQYF.

V is TRBV9 and J is TRBJ2-5, with TRBD2 matching over 10 bases. The germline V gene has CDR1 SGDLS and CDR2 YYNGEE. The CDR3 is made up of 15 amino acids. J gave up 0 bases and V 1 base, and 0 bases lay outside the gene matches. CDR3 nucleotides: TGTGCCAGCAGCGTACTAGCGGGGGACCAAGAGACCCAGTACTTC. Translating it yields CASSVLAGDQETQYF. The full variable domain, completed using reference TRBV9 and TRBJ2-5, is DSGVTQTPKHLITATGQRVTLRCSPRSGDLSVYWYQQSLDQGLQFLIQYYNGEERAKGNILERFSAQQFPDLHSELNLSSLELGDSALYFCASSVLAGDQETQYFGPGTRLLVL.